These 26 T cell receptor beta chains came from one sample sequenced in a study of blood T cell repertoires in COVID-19. This table comes from immunoSEQ multiplex PCR, and its TCRdb copy is limited to in-frame clones, with some not included. The table includes roughly 51,000 clones, about 91% detected once. The sample was peripheral blood. Receptors originate from a woman aged 60-75 years with active or convalescent COVID-19.

The chain recombines TRBV6-5 with TRBJ2-7, with TRBD1 matching over 8 bases. J lost 6 bases, V lost 10 bases, and 5 bases had no gene match. The CDR3 has 11 amino acids. Germline V gene data show CDR1 as MNHEY and CDR2 as SVGAGI. In nucleotides, the CDR3 is TGTGCCACACAGACAGGGGTCGAGCAGTACTTC. Translated: CATQTGVEQYF.

V and J are TRBV29-1 and TRBJ1-2; possible D gene TRBD1, 5 bases. The CDR3 extends over 12 amino acids. The V gene's germline CDR1 is SQVTM and CDR2 ANQGSEA. V was trimmed by 6 bases and J by 3 bases, leaving 11 bases between them. The CDR3 loop is CSVGREDYGYTF. CDR3 nucleotides: TGCAGCGTCGGCAGGGAGGACTATGGCTACACCTTC. Using reference TRBV29-1 and TRBJ1-2 for the parts outside the CDR3, the full variable domain is SAVISQKPSRDICQRGTSLTIQCQVDSQVTMMFWYRQQPGQSLTLIATANQGSEATYESGFVIDKFPISRPNLTFSTLTVSNMSPEDSSIYLCSVGREDYGYTFGSGTRLTVV.

The chain employs TRBV28 and TRBJ2-4; a weak D match, TRBD1 (5 bases). The germline V gene has CDR1 MDHEN and CDR2 SYDVKM. This CDR3 is built from 15 residues. V was pared by 3 bases and J by 2 bases, with 11 bases between. CDR3 bases: TGTGCCAGCAGTTTTCAGGCAGGGCCCAAAAACATTCAGTACTTC. It is translated as CASSFQAGPKNIQYF.

The chain employs TRBV13 and TRBJ2-1, with 9 bases aligning to TRBD2. CDR1 and CDR2 from the germline V gene are PRHDT and FYEKMQ (reference sequence). The V and J ends lost 1 base and 5 bases, in that order; junction bases with no gene match: 9. The CDR3 is 17 amino acids. This CDR3 is CASSLARLAGPNNEQFF. CDR3 coding DNA: TGTGCCAGCAGCTTAGCCCGCCTAGCGGGGCCCAACAATGAGCAGTTCTTC.

This clone has more than one count but fewer than ten. The chain joins TRBV7-9 to TRBJ1-5; D is uncertain. Trimming stripped 5 bases from V and 7 bases from J, with 18 bases between. Germline CDR1 SEHNR, CDR2 FQNEAQ (reference sequence). The CDR3 is 15 residues long. CDR3 sequence: CASSPDGEIGQPQHF. In nucleotides, the CDR3 is TGTGCCAGCAGCCCCGACGGCGAGATCGGGCAGCCCCAGCATTTT. The whole variable domain, remainder taken from reference TRBV7-9 and TRBJ1-5, is DTGVSQNPRHKITKRGQNVTFRCDPISEHNRLYWYRQTLGQGPEFLTYFQNEAQLEKSRLLSDRFSAERPKGSFSTLEIQRTEQGDSAMYLCASSPDGEIGQPQHFGDGTRLSIL.

The chain links TRBV4-1 to TRBJ1-3, with D tentatively TRBD1 (6 bases). In germline, CDR1 is MGHRA, CDR2 YSYEKL. This CDR3 has 20 amino acids. Trimming took off 1 base at V and 0 bases at J, with 22 bases between the two ends. CDR3 sequence reads: CASSQGMSRGGFSSGNTIYF. CDR3 in DNA: TGCGCCAGCAGCCAAGGAATGTCGCGGGGGGGCTTTAGCTCTGGAAACACCATATATTTT.

The chain joins TRBV5-6 to TRBJ2-7, with D possibly TRBD1 on 5 matching bases. This CDR3 is 10 amino acids long. Trimming took 7 bases from V and 9 from J, leaving 11 bases between them. The germline V gene has CDR1 SGHDT and CDR2 YYEEEE. CDR3 loop: CASRTQGQYF. CDR3 nucleotide sequence: TGTGCCAGCCGAACTCAGGGGCAGTACTTC. The whole variable domain, remainder taken from reference TRBV5-6 and TRBJ2-7, is DAGVTQSPTHLIKTRGQQVTLRCSPKSGHDTVSWYQQALGQGPQFIFQYYEEEERQRGNFPDRFSGHQFPNYSSELNVNALLLGDSALYLCASRTQGQYFGPGTRLTVT.

The CDR3 loop is CASSLRGGSYNSPLHF. The CDR3 DNA follows: TGTGCCAGCAGCTTACGGGGTGGGTCCTATAATTCACCCCTCCACTTT. This chain joins TRBV7-8 and TRBJ1-6, with D uncertain. This CDR3 comprises 16 residues. The V gene lost 2 bases and the J gene lost 1 base, with 9 bases spanning the gap. Per the germline V gene, CDR1 is SGHVS and CDR2 is FQNEAQ.

The table lists this clone with a count of one. V and J are TRBV7-9 and TRBJ1-4, with a possible D match to TRBD1 (5 bases). CDR1 and CDR2 (germline): SEHNR, FQNEAQ (reference sequence). V was trimmed by 1 base and J by 8 bases, leaving 14 bases between them. This CDR3 region has 15 residues. CDR3 region: CASSLEEGLREKLFF. The CDR3 DNA sequence: TGTGCCAGCAGCTTAGAGGAGGGGTTGCGGGAAAAACTGTTTTTT. The full variable domain, completed using reference TRBV7-9 and TRBJ1-4, is DTGVSQNPRHKITKRGQNVTFRCDPISEHNRLYWYRQTLGQGPEFLTYFQNEAQLEKSRLLSDRFSAERPKGSFSTLEIQRTEQGDSAMYLCASSLEEGLREKLFFGSGTQLSVL.

The J gene is TRBJ1-2, the V gene TRBV5-6; no clear D. This CDR3 region has 11 residues. V dropped 0 bases and J dropped 8 bases, with 5 bases sitting between them. Per germline, CDR1 SGHDT and CDR2 YYEEEE. The CDR3 DNA reads TGTGCCAGCAGCTTGGGGGAGGGCTACACCTTC. Amino acids: CASSLGEGYTF.

The chain combines TRBV6-6 with TRBJ1-1; D might be TRBD1 (6 bases). Germline V gene lookup returns CDR1 MNHNY and CDR2 SVGAGI (reference sequence). The CDR3 contains 17 residues. The V and J ends lost 5 bases and 1 base respectively, with 20 bases between them. This chain's CDR3 is CASSHQGGGQTNTEAFF. In DNA form, the CDR3 reads TGTGCCAGCAGTCACCAAGGGGGGGGCCAAACGAACACTGAAGCTTTCTTT.

The chain links TRBV7-2 to TRBJ2-3; D ambiguous. CDR1 SGHTA and CDR2 FQGNSA come from the germline V gene. The CDR3 runs to 15 residues. Trimming shortened V by 3 bases and J by 3 bases, and 13 bases separated the two germline ends. CDR3 loop: CASSLGLGRTDTQYF. In DNA form, the CDR3 reads TGTGCCAGCAGCTTGGGCCTCGGCAGGACAGATACGCAGTATTTT.

The V call is TRBV5-1, the J call TRBJ1-6; weak D call: TRBD1 (5 bases). CDR1 and CDR2 (germline): SGHRS, YFSETQ. The CDR3 contains 16 residues. V was clipped by 4 bases and J by 6 bases, with 17 bases between them. CDR3 region: CASSRLTDTSNSPLHF. CDR3 DNA: TGCGCCAGCAGCCGGCTGACAGACACATCTAATTCACCCCTCCACTTT.

J is TRBJ1-3 and V is TRBV18; D uncertain. This CDR3 contains 16 residues. The V gene's germline CDR1 is KGHSH and CDR2 LQKENI. V shed 6 bases and J shed 0 bases, with 15 bases lying between them. CDR3 protein: CASSDSLPGSGNTIYF. The DNA of the CDR3 is TGTGCCAGCTCGGACTCTCTCCCGGGCTCTGGAAACACCATATATTTT.

This clone was seen once. The rearrangement links TRBV11-2 to TRBJ2-6; 8 bases map to TRBD2. With V trimmed by 8 bases and J by 0 bases, 9 bases remained unmatched. CDR1 and CDR2 (germline): SGHAT, FQNNGV. The CDR3 runs to 17 residues. CDR3 sequence reads: CASGNLAGLSGANVLTF. Written as DNA, the CDR3 is TGTGCCAGCGGAAATCTAGCGGGCCTCTCTGGGGCCAACGTCCTGACTTTC.

The chain joins TRBV28 to TRBJ2-5; no reliable D call. The CDR3 contains 11 residues. Germline V lookup: CDR1 MDHEN, CDR2 SYDVKM. V gave up 8 bases and J gave up 1 base, with 5 bases separating them. CDR3: CASCIQETQYF. CDR3 DNA sequence: TGTGCCAGCTGTATCCAAGAGACCCAGTACTTC.

This chain links TRBV6-5 with TRBJ1-2; D gene unclear. Germline CDR1 is MNHEY and CDR2 is SVGAGI. This CDR3 is 15 amino acids long. V was trimmed by 8 bases and J by 0 bases, leaving 16 bases between them. CDR3 DNA sequence: TGTGCCAGCGGGTCAGCCAGGATAGCTAACTATGGCTACACCTTC. It is translated as CASGSARIANYGYTF.

The CDR3 nucleotides read TGTGCCATCAGTGAGGCGGACAGGGGGCGTTCACCCCTCCACTTT. Translated, it gives CAISEADRGRSPLHF. The chain has TRBV10-3 and TRBJ1-6, with 11 bases fitting TRBD1. Losses at the gene ends were 2 bases for V and 9 bases for J; bases not matched to a gene: 3. The CDR3 covers 15 residues. Germline V CDR1 and CDR2: ENHRY, SYGVKD.

The chain recombines TRBV15 with TRBJ1-2, with 10 bases matching TRBD1. J lost 6 bases, V lost 5 bases, and 9 bases had no gene match. Germline V CDR1 and CDR2: LNHNV, YYDKDF (reference sequence). There are 15 residues in the CDR3. The CDR3 sequence is CATSPRQGARNGYTF. DNA of the CDR3: TGTGCCACCAGCCCTCGACAGGGGGCGAGGAATGGCTACACCTTC. The variable domain in full, with the rest retrieved from reference TRBV15 and TRBJ1-2, is DAMVIQNPRYQVTQFGKPVTLSCSQTLNHNVMYWYQQKSSQAPKLLFHYYDKDFNNEADTPDNFQSRRPNTSFCFLDIRSPGLGDTAMYLCATSPRQGARNGYTFGSGTRLTVV.

The gene calls are TRBV3-1 (or the pseudogene TRBV3-2) and TRBJ1-6; tentatively, D is TRBD1 (5 bases). CDR3 size: 14 residues. V shed 1 base and J shed 10 bases, with 11 bases lying between them. Germline values: CDR1 LGHDT, CDR2 YNNKEL (reference sequence). The CDR3 nucleotides are TGTGCCAGCAGCCAAGTCGCGGGACGATCACCCCTCCACTTT. Protein product: CASSQVAGRSPLHF.

The CDR3 sequence is CASSQDSGSSSYNEQFF. The CDR3 bases are TGCGCCAGCAGCCAAGACAGCGGATCGAGCTCCTACAATGAGCAGTTCTTC. The chain carries TRBV4-1 and TRBJ2-1; D possibly corresponds to TRBD2 (5 bases). There are 17 residues in the CDR3. V was trimmed by 0 bases and J by 0 bases, leaving 12 bases between them. Germline CDR1 MGHRA, CDR2 YSYEKL.

The chain has TRBV5-8 and TRBJ1-6; D ambiguous. CDR3 size: 17 residues. The V gene's germline CDR1 is SGHTS and CDR2 YDEGEE. V lost 0 bases and J lost 3, with 13 bases in between. In DNA form, the CDR3 reads TGTGCCAGCAGCTTGGTTTTTGGTCGGGGCTATAATTCACCCCTCCACTTT. Protein sequence: CASSLVFGRGYNSPLHF.

The J gene is TRBJ2-5, the V gene TRBV6-6; D call uncertain. Deletions cut 10 bases from V and 2 bases from J, with 17 bases between. Germline V gene lookup returns CDR1 MNHNY and CDR2 SVGAGI (reference sequence). CDR3 length: 14 residues. CDR3 bases: TGTGCCACCGCTCTAGGAATTTCGCAAGAGACCCAGTACTTC. This translates into CATALGISQETQYF.

The V and J genes are TRBV4-1 and TRBJ1-5; 7 bases line up with TRBD1. The CDR3 extends over 16 amino acids. The J segment lost 7 bases and the V segment lost 0 bases, leaving 9 bases of the junction unmatched. Germline CDR1 and CDR2: MGHRA and YSYEKL. CDR3: CASSQDTDRVAQPQHF. CDR3 nucleotide sequence: TGCGCCAGCAGCCAAGATACCGACAGGGTCGCCCAGCCCCAGCATTTT.

With regard to this clone: One end of the junction varies from germline; a read error may be responsible. CDR3 amino acids: CATSDTRTVTQYF. CDR3 bases: TGTGCCACCAGTGATACTAGGACAGTTACGCAGTATTTT. This chain links TRBV24-1 with TRBJ2-3, with D possibly being TRBD1 (6 bases). Germline V lookup: CDR1 KGHDR, CDR2 SFDVKD. This CDR3 comprises 13 residues.

V is TRBV7-9 and J is TRBJ1-5; D remains ambiguous. In germline, CDR1 is SEHNR, CDR2 FQNEAQ (reference sequence). Between the trimmed V and J ends, which lost 2 bases and 4 bases, there was a span of 6 bases. The CDR3 has 13 amino acids. CDR3: CASSLSGNQPQHF. CDR3 nucleotide sequence: TGTGCCAGCAGCTTAAGCGGGAATCAGCCCCAGCATTTT. Looking up the rest from reference TRBV7-9 and TRBJ1-5 gives the full variable domain: DTGVSQNPRHKITKRGQNVTFRCDPISEHNRLYWYRQTLGQGPEFLTYFQNEAQLEKSRLLSDRFSAERPKGSFSTLEIQRTEQGDSAMYLCASSLSGNQPQHFGDGTRLSIL.